This TCR beta chain was identified during a study of cytomegalovirus exposure and HLA in healthy donors. Those who donated were healthy bone marrow donors. The CDR3 contains 16 residues. The germline CDR1 and CDR2 sequences are SGHAT and FQNNGV. Trimming cost V 5 bases and J 3 bases, with 20 bases left between them. PCR amplification relied on 60 Vbeta primers (plus 13 Jbeta primers). Sequencing used immunoSEQ multiplex PCR; TCRdb keeps in-frame clones, though not all of them. The sample holds approximately 79,000 clones. This TCR was sampled from a man in his forties in good health and CMV-seronegative. The rearrangement uses TRBV11-2 and TRBJ2-7, with D hard to call. Sequencing input: PBMCs. CDR3 DNA: TGTGCCAGCAGCACTGAGAGGCTAGTCTCCCTCTACGAGCAGTACTTC. It translates to CASSTERLVSLYEQYF.